This is a list of T cell receptor beta chains from one sample in a study of T-cell reconstitution after alpha-beta-depleted transplantation in children. One entry per CDR3 protein results from TCRdb running MiXCR on the PCR reads. The sample yields a few hundred thousand distinct CDR3 sequences, roughly 30% seen once. Here the sequenced sample was PBMCs, taken before TCRalphabeta/CD19-depleted stem cell transplant. The receptors derive from a boy in the first two years of life with Wiskott-Aldrich syndrome, due to receive a stem cell transplant. The CDR3 runs from the conserved cysteine through the conserved F or W. A D gene is named only where the DNA matches it firmly.

J,V,D,CDR3
TRBJ2-1,TRBV9,TRBD2,CASSGSGIGPSEQFF
TRBJ1-5,TRBV7-9,-,CASSPDESGDGQPQHF
TRBJ2-3,TRBV24-1,TRBD2,CATSETGTSGTQYF
TRBJ2-1,TRBV5-1,TRBD2,CASSSSGRLYNEQFF
TRBJ2-1,TRBV29-1,TRBD2,CSVPTSGSNEQFF
TRBJ2-7,TRBV5-1,TRBD2,CASSLGLADLYEQYF
TRBJ2-2,TRBV12-3/TRBV12-4,TRBD1,CASRGQGVGTGELFF
TRBJ2-5,TRBV30,-,CAWSVRGREKAQYF
TRBJ2-3,TRBV27,TRBD2,CVSSPNGLARTDTQYF
TRBJ2-1,TRBV24-1,-,CATSVGGSSYNEQFF
TRBJ1-1,TRBV12-3/TRBV12-4,-,CASSFWGQTSEAFF
TRBJ2-1,TRBV5-1,-,CASSLATIYNEQFF
TRBJ2-7,TRBV5-1,TRBD2,CASSHGLAGISYEQYF
TRBJ2-2,TRBV12-3/TRBV12-4,-,CASSWGVGVGGELFF
TRBJ2-7,TRBV27,-,CASSLRVSSYEQYF
TRBJ2-1,TRBV28,TRBD1,CASSSDRGSNNEQFF
TRBJ2-5,TRBV12-3/TRBV12-4,TRBD2,CASNQLAGGGETQYF
TRBJ2-3,TRBV4-2,TRBD2,CASSQEPSGSTDTQYF
TRBJ2-5,TRBV12-3/TRBV12-4,-,CASSFRFQETQYF
TRBJ2-2,TRBV20-1,-,CSASGAAGKVPGELFF
TRBJ1-5,TRBV20-1,-,CSARGDLGSGLNNQPQHF
TRBJ2-7,TRBV5-1,TRBD2,CASSWGGVSYEQYF
TRBJ2-3,TRBV5-4,-,CASSATSSTDTQYF
TRBJ2-7,TRBV5-1,TRBD2,CASSAPGTSASYEQYF
TRBJ1-4,TRBV7-9,-,CASSNNLRNEKLFF
TRBJ2-1,TRBV7-8,-,CASSLSLARGEQFF
TRBJ2-5,TRBV20-1,TRBD2,CSASPGTSGRETQYF
TRBJ1-1,TRBV29-1,-,CSVEGPGRNTEAFF
TRBJ2-6,TRBV5-1,-,CASSLSPSSGANVLTF
TRBJ2-1,TRBV12-3/TRBV12-4,TRBD2,CASSYGLVNEQFF
TRBJ2-1,TRBV11-1,TRBD2,CASSLASGRYNEQFF
TRBJ2-2,TRBV5-6,TRBD1,CASSFRDLSGTAITGELFF
TRBJ1-6,TRBV5-4,TRBD1,CASSLGPIRGRGSSYNSPLHF
TRBJ2-1,TRBV5-1,TRBD2,CASSFSGSEENEQFF
TRBJ2-7,TRBV20-1,TRBD2,CSAPLWGGSSYEQYF
TRBJ2-1,TRBV5-8,-,CASSLAAGSSDNEQFF
TRBJ1-5,TRBV19,TRBD1,CASSIWDRGNQPQHF
TRBJ2-2,TRBV6-2/TRBV6-3,-,CASSYSSRVNTGELFF
TRBJ2-3,TRBV9,-,CASSRDPDTQYF
TRBJ2-1,TRBV3-1,TRBD2,CASSQVMGSGRAYNEQFF
TRBJ2-3,TRBV20-1,TRBD2,CSAQGLALSTDTQYF